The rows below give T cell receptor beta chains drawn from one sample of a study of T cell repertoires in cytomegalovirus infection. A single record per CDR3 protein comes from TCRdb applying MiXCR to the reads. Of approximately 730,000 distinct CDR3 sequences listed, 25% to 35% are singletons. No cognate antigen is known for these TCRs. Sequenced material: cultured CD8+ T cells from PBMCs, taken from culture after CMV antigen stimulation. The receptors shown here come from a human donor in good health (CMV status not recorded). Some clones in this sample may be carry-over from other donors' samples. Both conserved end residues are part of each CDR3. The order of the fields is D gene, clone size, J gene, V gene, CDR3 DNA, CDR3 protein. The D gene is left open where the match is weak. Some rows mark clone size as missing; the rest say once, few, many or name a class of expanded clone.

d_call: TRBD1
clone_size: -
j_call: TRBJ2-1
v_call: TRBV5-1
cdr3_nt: TGCGCCAGCAGCTCTCCCAGGACAGGAACCAACAATGAGCAGTTCTTC
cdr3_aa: CASSSPRTGTNNEQFF

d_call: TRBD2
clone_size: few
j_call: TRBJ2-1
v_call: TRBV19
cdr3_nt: TGTGCCAGTAGTGCGACTAGCGGGGAGAGCTCCTACAATGAGCAGTTCTTC
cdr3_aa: CASSATSGESSYNEQFF

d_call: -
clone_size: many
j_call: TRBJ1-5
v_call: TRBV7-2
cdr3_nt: TGTGCCAGCAGCCCGGGGAGGGGGAATAGCAATCAGCCCCAGCATTTT
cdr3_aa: CASSPGRGNSNQPQHF

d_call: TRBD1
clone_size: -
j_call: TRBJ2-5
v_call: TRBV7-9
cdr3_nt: TGTGCCAGCAGCTCCTACAGGGGGAAGGGGGAGACCCAGTACTTC
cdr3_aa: CASSSYRGKGETQYF

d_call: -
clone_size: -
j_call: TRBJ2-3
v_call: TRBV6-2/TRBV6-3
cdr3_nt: TGTGCCAGCAGTACGACCTCGGAAGGATTAGGTGATACGCAGTATTTT
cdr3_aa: CASSTTSEGLGDTQYF

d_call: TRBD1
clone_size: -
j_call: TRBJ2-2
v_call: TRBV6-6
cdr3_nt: TGTGCCAGCAGCCCGCGGCCGGGACAGGGGTCGAACACCGGGGAGCTGTTTTTT
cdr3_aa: CASSPRPGQGSNTGELFF

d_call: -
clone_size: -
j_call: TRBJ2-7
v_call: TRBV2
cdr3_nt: TGTGCCAGCAGTGAAGAGTACGTAGCATCTTATGAGCAGTACTTC
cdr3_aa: CASSEEYVASYEQYF

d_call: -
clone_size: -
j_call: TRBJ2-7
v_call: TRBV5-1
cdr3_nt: TGCGCCAGCAGCTTGACGGCTTCTCGGGACGAGCAGTACTTC
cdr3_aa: CASSLTASRDEQYF

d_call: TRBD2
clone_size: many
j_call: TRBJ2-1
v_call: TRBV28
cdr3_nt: TGTGCCAGCAGCCCTCTGGCGGGGGGTCTCTACAATGAGCAGTTCTTC
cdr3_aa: CASSPLAGGLYNEQFF

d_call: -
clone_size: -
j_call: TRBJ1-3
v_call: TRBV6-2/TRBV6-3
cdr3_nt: TGTGCCAGCAACTCGCGGGGTTATGGAAACACCATATATTTT
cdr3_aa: CASNSRGYGNTIYF

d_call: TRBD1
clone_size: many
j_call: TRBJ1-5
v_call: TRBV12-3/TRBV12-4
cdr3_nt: TGTGCCAGCAGTCAGACAGGGGGAAGTCAGCCCCAGCATTTT
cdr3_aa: CASSQTGGSQPQHF

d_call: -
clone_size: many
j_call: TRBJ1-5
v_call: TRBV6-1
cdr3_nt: TGTGCCAGCAGTGACAAGAGGGGGTTTGGCAATCAGCCCCAGCATTTT
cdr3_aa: CASSDKRGFGNQPQHF

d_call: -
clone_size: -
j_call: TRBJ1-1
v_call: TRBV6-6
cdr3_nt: TGTGCCAGCAGTTACGATAACGGAATCATGAACACTGAAGCTTTCTTT
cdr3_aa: CASSYDNGIMNTEAFF

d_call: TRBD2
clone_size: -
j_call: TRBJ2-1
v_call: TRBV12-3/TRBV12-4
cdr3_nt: TGTGCCAGCAGTTTGGGGGGGTACTACAATGAGCAGTTCTTC
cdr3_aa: CASSLGGYYNEQFF

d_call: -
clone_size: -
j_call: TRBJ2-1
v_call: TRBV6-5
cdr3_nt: TGTGCCAGCAGTTACTCGAAGACCCGCAATGAGCAGTTCTTC
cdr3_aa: CASSYSKTRNEQFF

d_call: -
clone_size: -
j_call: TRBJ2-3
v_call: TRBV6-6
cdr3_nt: TGTGCCAGCAGTTACGTCAGGGCCACAGATACGCAGTATTTT
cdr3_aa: CASSYVRATDTQYF

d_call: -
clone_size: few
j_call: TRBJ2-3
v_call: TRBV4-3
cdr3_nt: TGCGCCAGCAGCCAAGATGGAGATTCCACAGATACGCAGTATTTT
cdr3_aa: CASSQDGDSTDTQYF

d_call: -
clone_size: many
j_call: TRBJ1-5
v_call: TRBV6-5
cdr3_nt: TGTGCCAGCAGTTACGGGGGCGGCAATCAGCCCCAGCATTTT
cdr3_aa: CASSYGGGNQPQHF

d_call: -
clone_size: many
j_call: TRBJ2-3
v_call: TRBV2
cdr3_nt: TGTGCCAGCAGTGATACGGGGGAGATCACAGATACGCAGTATTTT
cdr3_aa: CASSDTGEITDTQYF

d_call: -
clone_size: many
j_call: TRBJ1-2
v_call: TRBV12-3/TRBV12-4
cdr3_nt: TGTGCCAGCAGCCAAGCTAACTATGGCTACACCTTC
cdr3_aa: CASSQANYGYTF

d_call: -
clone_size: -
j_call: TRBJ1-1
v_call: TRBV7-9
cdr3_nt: TGTGCCAGCAGCAGACCCATTTTGGCTGAAGCTTTCTTT
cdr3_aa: CASSRPILAEAFF

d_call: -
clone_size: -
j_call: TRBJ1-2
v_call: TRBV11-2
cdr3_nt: TGTGCCAGCAGCTTTACCCCAAGACTGGGAGGCTATGGCTACACCTTC
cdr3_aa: CASSFTPRLGGYGYTF

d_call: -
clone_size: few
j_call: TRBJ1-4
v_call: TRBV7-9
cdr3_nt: TGTGCCAGCGGGGTACAGGAAATTAATGAAAAACTGTTTTTT
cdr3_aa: CASGVQEINEKLFF

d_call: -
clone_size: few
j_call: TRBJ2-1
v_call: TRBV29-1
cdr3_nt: TGCAGCGTGGAGGCAGGGCCGAATGAGCAGTTCTTC
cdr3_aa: CSVEAGPNEQFF

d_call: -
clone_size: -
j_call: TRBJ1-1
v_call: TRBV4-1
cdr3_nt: TGCGCCAGCAGCCAAGATGCACTACCGAACACTGAAGCTTTCTTT
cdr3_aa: CASSQDALPNTEAFF

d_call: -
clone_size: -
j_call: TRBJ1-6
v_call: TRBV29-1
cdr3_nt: TGCAGCGTGCTCCCCCCAGGGTATTCACCCCTCCACTTT
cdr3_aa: CSVLPPGYSPLHF

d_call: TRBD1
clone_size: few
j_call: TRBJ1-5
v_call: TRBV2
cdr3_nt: TGTGCCAGCAGTGAATGGACAGGGATGAATCAGCCCCAGCATTTT
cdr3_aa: CASSEWTGMNQPQHF

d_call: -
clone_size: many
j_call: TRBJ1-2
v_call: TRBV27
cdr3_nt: TGTGCCAGCAGTTTCAGGGAAAGTCCATCCTATGGCTACACCTTC
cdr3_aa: CASSFRESPSYGYTF

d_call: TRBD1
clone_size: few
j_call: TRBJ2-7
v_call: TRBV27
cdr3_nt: TGTGCCAGCAGTTCCAGACAGGGGCGGTACGAGCAGTACTTC
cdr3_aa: CASSSRQGRYEQYF

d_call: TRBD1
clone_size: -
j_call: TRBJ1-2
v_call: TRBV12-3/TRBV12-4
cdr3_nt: TGTGCCAGCAGTTTAGCGGGGACAGGGGTATATGGCTACACCTTC
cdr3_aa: CASSLAGTGVYGYTF

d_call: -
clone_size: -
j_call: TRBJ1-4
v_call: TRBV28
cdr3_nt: TGTGCCAGCAGTTTTAACGCCGGCTCGGTAAACCTTAATGAAAAACTGTTTTTT
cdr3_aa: CASSFNAGSVNLNEKLFF

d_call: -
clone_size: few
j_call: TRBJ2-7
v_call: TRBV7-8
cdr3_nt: TGTGCCAGCAGCTTAGGGGGTTCCGACGAGCAGTACTTC
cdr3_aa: CASSLGGSDEQYF

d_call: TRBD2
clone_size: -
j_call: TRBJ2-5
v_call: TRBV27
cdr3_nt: TGTGCCAGCAGCGGGACTAGCGGGGGGGTTTGGTCCCAGTACTTC
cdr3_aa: CASSGTSGGVWSQYF

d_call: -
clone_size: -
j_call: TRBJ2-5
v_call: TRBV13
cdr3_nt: TGTGCCAGCAGCTTAGGGGGTAGTGGGTTGATCCAAGAGACCCAGTACTTC
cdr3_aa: CASSLGGSGLIQETQYF

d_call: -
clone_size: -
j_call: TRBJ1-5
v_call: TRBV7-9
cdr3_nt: TGTGCCAGCAGCTCGAAAGACGGCACCTATAGCAATCAGCCCCAGCATTTT
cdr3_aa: CASSSKDGTYSNQPQHF

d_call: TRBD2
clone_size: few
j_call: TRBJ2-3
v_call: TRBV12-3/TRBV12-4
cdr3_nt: TGTGCCAGCAGTTTAGCCCGGGGGGGCACAGATACGCAGTATTTT
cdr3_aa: CASSLARGGTDTQYF

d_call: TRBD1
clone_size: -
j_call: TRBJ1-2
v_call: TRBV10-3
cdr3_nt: TGTGCCATCTTTACCGGGACAGGGAGATATGGCTACACCTTC
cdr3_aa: CAIFTGTGRYGYTF

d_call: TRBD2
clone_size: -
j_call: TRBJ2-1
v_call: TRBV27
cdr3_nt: TGTGCCAGCAGTTTGCCTTCGGGACTAGCGAAGGTCTTC
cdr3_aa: CASSLPSGLAKVF

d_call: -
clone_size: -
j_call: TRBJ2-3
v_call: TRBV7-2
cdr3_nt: TGTGCCAGCAGCCCCGGCAGACACCCCCCGTATTTT
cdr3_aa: CASSPGRHPPYF

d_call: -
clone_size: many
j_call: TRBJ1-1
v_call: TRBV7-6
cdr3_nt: TGTGCCAGCAGCTTACGCCAGGGTTTGAACACTGAAGCTTTCTTT
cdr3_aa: CASSLRQGLNTEAFF

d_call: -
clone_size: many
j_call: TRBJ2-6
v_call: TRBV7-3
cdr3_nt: TGTGCCAGCAGCTCGAAGACAGTCTCTGGGGCCAACGTCCTGACTTTC
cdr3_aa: CASSSKTVSGANVLTF

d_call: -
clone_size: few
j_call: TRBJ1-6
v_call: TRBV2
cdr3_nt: TGTGCCAGCCCCGACGGGAAGGATTCACCCCTCCACTTT
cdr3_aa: CASPDGKDSPLHF

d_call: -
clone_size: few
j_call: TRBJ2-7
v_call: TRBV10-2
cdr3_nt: TGCGCCAGCAGTGACAGTCGAGAAAACTACGAGCAGTACTTC
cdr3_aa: CASSDSRENYEQYF

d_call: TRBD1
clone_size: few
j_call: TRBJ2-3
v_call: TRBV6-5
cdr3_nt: TGTGCCAGCAGTTACGAGGGACAGGGAGGAGATACGCAGTATTTT
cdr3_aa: CASSYEGQGGDTQYF

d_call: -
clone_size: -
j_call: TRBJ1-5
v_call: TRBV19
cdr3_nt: TGTGCCAGTAGTAACGGGTATCAGCCCCAGCATTTT
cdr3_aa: CASSNGYQPQHF